Shown below are 6 T cell receptor beta chains from a single sample sequenced in a study of beta chain features in type 1 diabetes (dated by TCRdb to 2017 to 2018). Library preparation was by the immunoSEQ multiplex PCR assay. The entire isolated RNA was reverse transcribed using the High Capacity cDNA Reverse Transcription Kit, and thus expressed TCRB transcripts were sequenced. This is the immuneACCESS table as TCRdb keeps it, with only in-frame sequences that have V and J called. A part of the clones is gone; compared with another copy, unresolved V genes explain less than half, and the rest is unexplained. The sample has hundreds of thousands of clones on record, roughly 12% of them singletons. Over 0.008% of the sample comes from the top ten. These receptors have no identified antigens. What the study reported, not specific to this receptor: Type 1 diabetes patients showed a moderate but significant shortening of TCRB CDR3 length in all four CD4+ subsets.

Specimen: naive CD4+ T cells from blood. This specimen's cell subset or site label, per the study, means: true naive CD4+ T cells. The receptors were sampled from a woman between 18 and 29 years old with type 1 diabetes.

This clone was counted between two and nine times. Distinct nucleotide sequences in the sample also encode this CDR3. The V and J genes are TRBV11-2 and TRBJ1-5; tentatively, D is TRBD1 (5 bases). V was shortened by 0 bases and J by 5 bases, with 5 bases between the two germline ends. The CDR3 covers 13 residues. Germline V gene data show CDR1 as SGHAT and CDR2 as FQNNGV. CDR3: CASSLDRDQPQHF. DNA for the CDR3: TGTGCCAGCAGCTTAGACAGGGATCAGCCCCAGCATTTT.

The chain uses TRBV5-1 and TRBJ1-6; perhaps TRBD1 as D (5 bases). This CDR3 has 16 residues. The germline CDR1 and CDR2 sequences are SGHRS and YFSETQ. V gave up 3 bases and J gave up 6 bases, with 16 bases separating them. CDR3 bases: TGCGCCAGCAGCTCGCAGGGCCTTGGTGGTAATTCACCCCTCCACTTT. Its protein is CASSSQGLGGNSPLHF. Together with reference TRBV5-1 and TRBJ1-6, the CDR3 gives the full variable domain: KAGVTQTPRYLIKTRGQQVTLSCSPISGHRSVSWYQQTPGQGLQFLFEYFSETQRNKGNFPGRFSGRQFSNSRSEMNVSTLELGDSALYLCASSSQGLGGNSPLHFGNGTRLTVT.

This clone was counted only a few times. Other DNA sequences in the sample encode the same CDR3. The chain recombines TRBV7-2 with TRBJ1-4; TRBD1 is a possible D gene (5 bases). CDR3 length: 14 residues. From germline, CDR1 is SGHTA and CDR2 FQGNSA. Trimming removed 1 base from V and 4 bases from J, with 7 bases in between. CDR3 DNA sequence: TGTGCCAGCAGCTTAGGGCAGGGTAATGAAAAACTGTTTTTT. Translation: CASSLGQGNEKLFF.

This clone was observed a few times. The chain is built from TRBV10-3 and TRBJ1-2; D might be TRBD1 (5 bases). Germline assignment: CDR1 ENHRY and CDR2 SYGVKD. The V end lost 11 bases, the J end lost 5 bases, and 15 bases lay between the germline ends. This CDR3 is built from 12 residues. The CDR3 coding sequence is TGTGCCTCATCAGGGCAGGAATATGGCTACACCTTC. This translates into CASSGQEYGYTF.

This clone appeared a few times. This rearrangement joins TRBV13 to TRBJ2-3, with 14 bases matching TRBD2. Germline assignment: CDR1 PRHDT and CDR2 FYEKMQ (reference sequence). The V segment lost 6 bases and the J segment 5 bases; nucleotides outside the gene matches: 10. The CDR3 is 17 residues long. CDR3 in amino acids: CASRSRLAGGREDTQYF. The CDR3 DNA sequence: TGTGCCAGCAGGTCGAGACTAGCGGGGGGGCGGGAAGATACGCAGTATTTT.

With regard to this clone: Other DNA sequences from this sample encode an identical CDR3 as well. This chain connects TRBV20-1 to TRBJ2-7; D not resolved. This CDR3 has 11 residues. Germline CDR1 DFQATT, CDR2 SNEGSKA (reference sequence). Trimming shortened V by 6 bases and J by 2 bases, and 8 bases separated the two germline ends. CDR3 coding DNA: TGCAGTGCAGGAGCGACCTACGAGCAGTACTTC. It specifies CSAGATYEQYF.